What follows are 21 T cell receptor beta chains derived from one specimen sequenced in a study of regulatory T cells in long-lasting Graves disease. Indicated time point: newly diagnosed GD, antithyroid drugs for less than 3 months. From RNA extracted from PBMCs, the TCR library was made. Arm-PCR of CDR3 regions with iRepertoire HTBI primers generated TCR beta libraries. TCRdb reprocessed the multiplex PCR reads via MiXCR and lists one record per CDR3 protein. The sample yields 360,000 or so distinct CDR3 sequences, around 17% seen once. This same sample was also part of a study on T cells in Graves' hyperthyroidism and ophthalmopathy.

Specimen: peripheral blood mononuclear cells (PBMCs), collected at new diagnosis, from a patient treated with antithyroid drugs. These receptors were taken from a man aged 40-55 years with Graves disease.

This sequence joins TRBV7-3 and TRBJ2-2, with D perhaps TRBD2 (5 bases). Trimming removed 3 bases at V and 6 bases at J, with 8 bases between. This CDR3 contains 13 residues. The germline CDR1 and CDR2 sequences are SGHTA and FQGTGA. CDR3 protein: CASSFTSSGELFF. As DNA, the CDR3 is TGTGCCAGCAGCTTTACTAGTTCCGGGGAGCTGTTTTTT.

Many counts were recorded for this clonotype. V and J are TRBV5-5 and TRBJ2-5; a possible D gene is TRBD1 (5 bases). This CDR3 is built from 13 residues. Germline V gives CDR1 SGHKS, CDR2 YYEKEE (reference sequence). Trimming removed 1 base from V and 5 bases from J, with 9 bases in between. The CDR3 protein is CASSLSRVETQYF. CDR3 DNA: TGTGCCAGCAGCTTGAGCAGGGTTGAGACCCAGTACTTC. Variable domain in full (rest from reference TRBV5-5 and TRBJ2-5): DAGVTQSPTHLIKTRGQQVTLRCSPISGHKSVSWYQQVLGQGPQFIFQYYEKEERGRGNFPDRFSARQFPNYSSELNVNALLLGDSALYLCASSLSRVETQYFGPGTRLLVL.

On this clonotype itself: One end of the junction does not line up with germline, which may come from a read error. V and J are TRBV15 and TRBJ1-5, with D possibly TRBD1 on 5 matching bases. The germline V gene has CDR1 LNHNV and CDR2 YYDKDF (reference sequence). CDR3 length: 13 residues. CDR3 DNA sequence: TGTGCCACCAGCCCCCGGGGCAATCAGCCCCGGCATTTT. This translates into CATSPRGNQPRHF.

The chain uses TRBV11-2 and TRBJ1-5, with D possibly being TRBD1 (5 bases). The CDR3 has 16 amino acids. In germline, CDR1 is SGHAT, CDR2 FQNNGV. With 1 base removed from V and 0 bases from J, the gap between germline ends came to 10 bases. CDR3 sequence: CASSLGGGYSNQPQHF. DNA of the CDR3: TGTGCCAGCAGCTTAGGTGGGGGGTATAGCAATCAGCCCCAGCATTTT.

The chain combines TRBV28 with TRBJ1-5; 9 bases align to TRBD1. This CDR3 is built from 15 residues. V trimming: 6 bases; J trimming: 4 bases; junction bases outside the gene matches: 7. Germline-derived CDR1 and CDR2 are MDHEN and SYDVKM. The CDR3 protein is CASSVIQGANQPQHF. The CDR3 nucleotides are TGTGCCAGCAGCGTTATACAGGGGGCAAATCAGCCCCAGCATTTT.

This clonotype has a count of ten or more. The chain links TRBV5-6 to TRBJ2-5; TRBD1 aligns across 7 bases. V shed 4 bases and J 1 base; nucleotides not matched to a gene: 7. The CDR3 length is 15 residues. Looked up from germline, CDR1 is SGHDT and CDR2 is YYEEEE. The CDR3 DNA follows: TGTGCCAGCAGCGGGAACCGGGACAGCCAAGAGACCCAGTACTTC. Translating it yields CASSGNRDSQETQYF.

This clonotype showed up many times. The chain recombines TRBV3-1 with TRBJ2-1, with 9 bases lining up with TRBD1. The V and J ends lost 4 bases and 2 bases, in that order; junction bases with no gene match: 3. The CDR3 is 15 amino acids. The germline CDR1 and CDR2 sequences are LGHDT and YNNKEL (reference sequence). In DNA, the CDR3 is TGTGCCAGCAGCCTACAGGGGGCCACCTACAATGAGCAGTTCTTC. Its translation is CASSLQGATYNEQFF.

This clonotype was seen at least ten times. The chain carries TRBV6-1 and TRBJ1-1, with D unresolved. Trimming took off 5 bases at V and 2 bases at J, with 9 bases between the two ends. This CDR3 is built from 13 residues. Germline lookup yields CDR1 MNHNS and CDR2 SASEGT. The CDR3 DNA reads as TGTGCCAGCAGTCACGAGACCAACACTGAAGCTTTCTTT. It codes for CASSHETNTEAFF.

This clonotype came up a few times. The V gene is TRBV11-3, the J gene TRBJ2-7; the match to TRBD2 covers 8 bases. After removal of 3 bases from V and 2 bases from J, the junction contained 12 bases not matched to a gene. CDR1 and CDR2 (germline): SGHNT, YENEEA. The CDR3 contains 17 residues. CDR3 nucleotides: TGTGCCAGCAGCTTGACTGGACTAGCCTCTAATCCCTACGAGCAGTACTTC. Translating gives CASSLTGLASNPYEQYF.

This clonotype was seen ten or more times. In DNA, the CDR3 is TGCAGTGCTAGAGATGGACAGGGGGACGAAAAACTGTTTTTT. This encodes CSARDGQGDEKLFF. V gene TRBV20-1 combines with J gene TRBJ1-4, with 10 bases fitting TRBD1. V lost 0 bases, J lost 8 bases, and 3 bases stayed unmatched. Germline V gives CDR1 DFQATT, CDR2 SNEGSKA (reference sequence). This CDR3 spans 14 amino acids.

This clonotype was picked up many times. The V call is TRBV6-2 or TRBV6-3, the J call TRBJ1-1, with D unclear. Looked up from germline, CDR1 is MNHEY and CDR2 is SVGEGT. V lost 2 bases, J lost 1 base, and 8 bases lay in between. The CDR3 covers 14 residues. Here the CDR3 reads CASSYLDRNTEAFF. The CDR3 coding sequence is TGTGCCAGCAGTTACCTAGACCGGAACACTGAAGCTTTCTTT.

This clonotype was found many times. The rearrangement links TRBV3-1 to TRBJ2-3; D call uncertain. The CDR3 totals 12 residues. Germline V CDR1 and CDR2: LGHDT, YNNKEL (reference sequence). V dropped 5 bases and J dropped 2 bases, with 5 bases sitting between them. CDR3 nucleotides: TGTGCCAGCAGCATATACACAGATACGCAGTATTTT. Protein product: CASSIYTDTQYF.

CDR3 protein: CASSRTSLGGYGYTF. CDR3 nucleotides: TGTGCCAGCAGCAGAACCTCACTTGGGGGCTATGGCTACACCTTC. The chain joins TRBV5-5 to TRBJ1-2, with D perhaps TRBD1 (5 bases). With 4 bases removed from V and 4 bases from J, the gap between germline ends came to 17 bases. The CDR3 contains 15 residues. Per germline, CDR1 SGHKS and CDR2 YYEKEE (reference sequence).

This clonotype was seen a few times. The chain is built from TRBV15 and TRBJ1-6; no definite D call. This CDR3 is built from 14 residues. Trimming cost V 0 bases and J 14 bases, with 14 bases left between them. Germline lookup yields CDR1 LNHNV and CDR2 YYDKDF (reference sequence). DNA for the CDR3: TGTGCCACCAGCAGAGATAAATTGGTCTCGGCCCTCCACTTT. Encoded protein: CATSRDKLVSALHF.

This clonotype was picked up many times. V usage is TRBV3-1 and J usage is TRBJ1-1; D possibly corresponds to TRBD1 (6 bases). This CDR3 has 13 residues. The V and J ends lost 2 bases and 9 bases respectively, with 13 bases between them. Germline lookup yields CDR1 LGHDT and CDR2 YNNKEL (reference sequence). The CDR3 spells CASSQPQGLQAFF. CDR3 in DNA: TGTGCCAGCAGCCAACCACAGGGATTGCAAGCTTTCTTT.

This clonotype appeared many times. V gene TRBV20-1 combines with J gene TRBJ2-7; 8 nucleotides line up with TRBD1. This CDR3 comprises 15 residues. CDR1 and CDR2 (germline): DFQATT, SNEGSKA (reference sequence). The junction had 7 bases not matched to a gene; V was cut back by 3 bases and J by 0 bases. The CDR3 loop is CSASWGQASSYEQYF. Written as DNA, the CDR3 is TGCAGTGCTAGTTGGGGACAGGCAAGCTCCTACGAGCAGTACTTC.

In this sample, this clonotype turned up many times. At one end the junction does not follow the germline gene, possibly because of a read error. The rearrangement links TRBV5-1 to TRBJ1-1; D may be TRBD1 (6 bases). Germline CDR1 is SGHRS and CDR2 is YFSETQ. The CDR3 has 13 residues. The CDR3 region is CASSLTGNTEAFF. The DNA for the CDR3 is TGTGCCAGCAGCTTGACAGGGAACACTGAAGCTTTCTTT.

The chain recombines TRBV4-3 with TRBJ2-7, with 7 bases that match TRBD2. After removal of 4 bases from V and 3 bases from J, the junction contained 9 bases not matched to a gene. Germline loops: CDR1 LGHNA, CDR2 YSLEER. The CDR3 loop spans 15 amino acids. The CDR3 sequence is CASSRSARTSYEQYF. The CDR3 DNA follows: TGCGCCAGCAGCCGAAGCGCCAGGACTAGCTACGAGCAGTACTTC.

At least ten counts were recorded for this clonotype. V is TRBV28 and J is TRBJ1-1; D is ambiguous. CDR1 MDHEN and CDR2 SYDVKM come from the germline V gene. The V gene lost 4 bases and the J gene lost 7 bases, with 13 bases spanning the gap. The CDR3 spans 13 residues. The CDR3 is CASSSAFRDEAFF. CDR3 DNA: TGTGCCAGCAGTTCGGCGTTTCGGGATGAAGCTTTCTTT. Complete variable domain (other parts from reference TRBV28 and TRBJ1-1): DVKVTQSSRYLVKRTGEKVFLECVQDMDHENMFWYRQDPGLGLRLIYFSYDVKMKEKGDIPEGYSVSREKKERFSLILESASTNQTSMYLCASSSAFRDEAFFGQGTRLTVV.

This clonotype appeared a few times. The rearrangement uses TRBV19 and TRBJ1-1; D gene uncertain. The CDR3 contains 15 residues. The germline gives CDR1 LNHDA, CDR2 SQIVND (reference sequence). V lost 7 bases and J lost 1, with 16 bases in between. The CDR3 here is CASTTPRLENTEAFF. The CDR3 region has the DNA TGTGCCAGTACGACCCCCCGTTTGGAGAACACTGAAGCTTTCTTT. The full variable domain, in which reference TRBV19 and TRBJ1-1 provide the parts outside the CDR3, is DGGITQSPKYLFRKEGQNVTLSCEQNLNHDAMYWYRQDPGQGLRLIYYSQIVNDFQKGDIAEGYSVSREKKESFPLTVTSAQKNPTAFYLCASTTPRLENTEAFFGQGTRLTVV.

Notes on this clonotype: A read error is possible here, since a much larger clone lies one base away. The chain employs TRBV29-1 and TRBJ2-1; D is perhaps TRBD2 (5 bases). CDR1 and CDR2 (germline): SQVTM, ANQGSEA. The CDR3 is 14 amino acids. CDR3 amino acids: CSVEDGSSYNGQFF. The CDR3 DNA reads TGCAGCGTTGAAGATGGGAGCTCCTACAATGGGCAGTTCTTC.